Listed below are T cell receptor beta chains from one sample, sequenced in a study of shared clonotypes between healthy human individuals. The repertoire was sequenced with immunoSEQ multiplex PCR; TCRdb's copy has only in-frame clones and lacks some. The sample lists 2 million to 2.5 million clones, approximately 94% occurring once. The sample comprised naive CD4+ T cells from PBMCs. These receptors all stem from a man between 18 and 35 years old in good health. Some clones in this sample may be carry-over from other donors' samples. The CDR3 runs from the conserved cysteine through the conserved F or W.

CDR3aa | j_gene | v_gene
CASNQQGNTEAFF | TRBJ1-1 | TRBV5-1
CAISERETQYF | TRBJ2-5 | TRBV10-3
CASSLPGGFRCTEAFF | TRBJ1-1 | TRBV11-3
CAISGMGQGDDGYTF | TRBJ1-2 | TRBV10-3
CASSGTSGSYNEQFF | TRBJ2-1 | TRBV5-4
CASSPMADRLTYNEQFF | TRBJ2-1 | TRBV18
CASGLIGINEQFF | TRBJ2-1 | TRBV12-5
CASLDRGGNYEQYF | TRBJ2-7 | TRBV28
CASSLLGTGDSYTF | TRBJ1-2 | TRBV5-1
CASSGHRGFPYEQYF | TRBJ2-7 | TRBV28
CASSLFQQGLSAFF | TRBJ1-1 | TRBV5-1
CAWSVLGATYEQYF | TRBJ2-7 | TRBV30
CASSSTQGGGETQYF | TRBJ2-5 | TRBV6-6
CASSSGQTNTGELFF | TRBJ2-2 | TRBV11-1
CASSLGQGISYEQYF | TRBJ2-7 | TRBV7-3
CASGHSTYEQYF | TRBJ2-7 | TRBV5-1
CASSVGDRGYEQYF | TRBJ2-7 | TRBV9
CASSFKDSSYEQYF | TRBJ2-7 | TRBV27
CASSSGTDHTDTQYF | TRBJ2-3 | TRBV5-4
CASSRRRTENSYEQYF | TRBJ2-7 | TRBV4-1
CASSLTGPVDTQYF | TRBJ2-3 | TRBV5-1
CASTPTGPSYNEQFF | TRBJ2-1 | TRBV7-2
CASSQRTRDGRLYEQYF | TRBJ2-7 | TRBV28
CSVETGVDTQYF | TRBJ2-3 | TRBV29-1
CASRRDSLTDTQYF | TRBJ2-3 | TRBV6-1
CASSPRPYEQYF | TRBJ2-7 | TRBV7-9
CASSIDRVGTEAFF | TRBJ1-1 | TRBV19
CASSWGQAMNTEAFF | TRBJ1-1 | TRBV28
CASSSQIVETQYF | TRBJ2-5 | TRBV6-5
CASSFPSGLNEQYF | TRBJ2-7 | TRBV7-3
CASSRDRGTSQPQHF | TRBJ1-5 | TRBV4-1
CASSSYYEQYF | TRBJ2-7 | TRBV11-2
CASSPRVRGDEQFF | TRBJ2-1 | TRBV14
CASSPRIGDSGNTIYF | TRBJ1-3 | TRBV18
CASSYSWTSGVNEQYF | TRBJ2-7 | TRBV6-5
CASSLRSSLWPQHF | TRBJ1-5 | TRBV5-6
CASSLSRDLAKNIQYF | TRBJ2-4 | TRBV14
CASSRYSGRDLGTQYF | TRBJ2-5 | TRBV6-6
CATSRDSGNEKLFF | TRBJ1-4 | TRBV15
CASSVGQQQETQYF | TRBJ2-5 | TRBV5-1
CASSLGPGSSYNSPLHF | TRBJ1-6 | TRBV27
CASNQPPGLAGGFGELFF | TRBJ2-2 | TRBV5-1